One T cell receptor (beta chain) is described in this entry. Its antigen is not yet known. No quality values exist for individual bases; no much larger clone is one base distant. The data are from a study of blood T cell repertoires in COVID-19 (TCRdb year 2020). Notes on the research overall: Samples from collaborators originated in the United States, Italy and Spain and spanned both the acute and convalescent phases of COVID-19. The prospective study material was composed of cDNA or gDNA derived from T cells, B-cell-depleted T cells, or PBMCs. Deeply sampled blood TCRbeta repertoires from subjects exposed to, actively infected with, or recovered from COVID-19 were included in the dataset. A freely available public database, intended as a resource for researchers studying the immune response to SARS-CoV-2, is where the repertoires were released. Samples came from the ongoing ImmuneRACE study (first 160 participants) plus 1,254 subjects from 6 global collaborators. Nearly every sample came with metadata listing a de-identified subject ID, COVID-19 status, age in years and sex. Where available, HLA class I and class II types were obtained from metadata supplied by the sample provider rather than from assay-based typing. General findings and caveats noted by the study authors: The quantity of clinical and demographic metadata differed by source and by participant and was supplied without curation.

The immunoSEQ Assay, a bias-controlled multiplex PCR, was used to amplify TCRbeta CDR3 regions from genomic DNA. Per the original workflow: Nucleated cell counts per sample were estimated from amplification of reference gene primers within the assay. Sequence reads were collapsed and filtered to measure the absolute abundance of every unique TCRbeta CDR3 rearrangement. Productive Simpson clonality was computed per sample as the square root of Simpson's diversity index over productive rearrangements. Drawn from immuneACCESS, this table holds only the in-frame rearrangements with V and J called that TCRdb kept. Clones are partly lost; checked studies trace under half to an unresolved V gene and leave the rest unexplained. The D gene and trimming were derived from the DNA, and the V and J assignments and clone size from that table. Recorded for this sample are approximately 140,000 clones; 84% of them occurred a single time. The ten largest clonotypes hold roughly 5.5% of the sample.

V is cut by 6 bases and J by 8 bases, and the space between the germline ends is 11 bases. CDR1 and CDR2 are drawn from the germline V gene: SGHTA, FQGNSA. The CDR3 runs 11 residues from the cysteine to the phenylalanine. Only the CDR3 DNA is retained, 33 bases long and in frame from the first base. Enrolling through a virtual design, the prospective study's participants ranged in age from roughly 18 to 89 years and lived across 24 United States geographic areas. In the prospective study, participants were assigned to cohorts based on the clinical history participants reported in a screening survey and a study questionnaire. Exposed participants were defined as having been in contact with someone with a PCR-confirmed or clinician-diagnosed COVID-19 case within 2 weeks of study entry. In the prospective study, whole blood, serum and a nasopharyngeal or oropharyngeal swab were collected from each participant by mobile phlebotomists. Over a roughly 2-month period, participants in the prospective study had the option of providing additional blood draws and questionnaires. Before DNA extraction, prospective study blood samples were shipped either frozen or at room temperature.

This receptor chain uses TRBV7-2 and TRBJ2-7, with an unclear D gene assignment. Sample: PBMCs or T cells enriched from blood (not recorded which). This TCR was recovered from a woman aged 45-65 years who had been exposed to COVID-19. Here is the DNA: TGTGCCAGCAGTACAGCAGAGAAGCAGTACTTC. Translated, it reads CASSTAEKQYF. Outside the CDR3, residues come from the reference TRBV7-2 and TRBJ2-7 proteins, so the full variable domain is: GAGVSQSPSNKVTEKGKDVELRCDPISGHTALYWYRQSLGQGLEFLIYFQGNSAPDKSGLPSDRFSAERTGGSVSTLTIQRTQQEDSAVYLCASSTAEKQYFGPGTRLTVT.